These 20 T cell receptor beta chains were all obtained from the same sample, sequenced in a study of cytomegalovirus exposure and HLA in healthy donors. PCR employed 60 Vbeta and 13 Jbeta primers. The table came from immunoSEQ multiplex PCR; TCRdb's copy has only in-frame clones and leaves some out. Among about 110,000 clones, approximately 70% were seen once, and the ten largest hold nearly 0.9%. Sequencing used PBMCs. These receptors came from a woman in her thirties in good health and CMV-seronegative.

This clone was found a few times. The chain employs TRBV30 and TRBJ1-1, with D possibly matching TRBD1 (5 bases). Germline V CDR1 and CDR2: GTSNPN, SVGIG (reference sequence). Trimming took 2 bases from V and 2 from J, leaving 9 bases between them. The CDR3 contains 13 residues. CDR3 sequence: CAWSRGGNTEAFF. CDR3 sequence (DNA): TGTGCCTGGAGTAGGGGAGGTAACACTGAAGCTTTCTTT.

This clone has a handful of counts. The CDR3 protein is CASSEDGTGPHTEAFF. CDR3 sequence (DNA): TGTGCCAGCAGTGAAGATGGGACAGGGCCTCACACTGAAGCTTTCTTT. The chain uses TRBV6-1 and TRBJ1-1; 9 bases fit TRBD1. The J segment lost 3 bases and the V segment lost 1 base, leaving 6 bases of the junction unmatched. The CDR3 loop spans 16 amino acids. Germline V gives CDR1 MNHNS, CDR2 SASEGT.

The J gene is TRBJ2-1, the V gene TRBV25-1; tentative D call: TRBD2 (5 bases). This CDR3 region has 13 residues. Trimming stripped 4 bases from V and 3 bases from J, with 7 bases between. Germline lookup yields CDR1 MGHDK and CDR2 SYGVNS. As DNA, the CDR3 is TGTGCCAGCAGTGTTGCGGGCTACAATGAGCAGTTCTTC. It encodes CASSVAGYNEQFF.

The count of this clone is one. The V and J genes are TRBV7-2 and TRBJ1-5, with TRBD1 matching 9 bases. The CDR3 is 15 residues long. Losses at the gene ends were 5 bases for V and 5 bases for J; bases not matched to a gene: 7. In germline, CDR1 is SGHTA, CDR2 FQGNSA. The CDR3 DNA reads as TGTGCCAGCAGCATATTACAGGGGGCCGATCAGCCCCAGCATTTT. Translating it yields CASSILQGADQPQHF.

J is TRBJ1-4 and V is TRBV2; the match to TRBD1 covers 9 bases. The trim removed 5 bases at V and 6 bases at J, leaving 4 bases unmatched. Germline V gene sequence: CDR1 SNHLY, CDR2 FYNNEI. This CDR3 is built from 14 residues. The CDR3 DNA reads TGTGCCAGCAGTCAACAGGGGGCATATGAAAAACTGTTTTTT. It codes for CASSQQGAYEKLFF.

This chain joins TRBV7-9 and TRBJ2-2; D remains ambiguous. The V gene lost 2 bases and the J gene lost 6 bases, with 7 bases spanning the gap. The CDR3 is made up of 13 amino acids. The germline V gene has CDR1 SEHNR and CDR2 FQNEAQ (reference sequence). The CDR3 nucleotides are TGTGCCAGCAGCTTACAGAATTCCGGGGAGCTGTTTTTT. Translated: CASSLQNSGELFF. The full variable domain, with the rest looked up from reference TRBV7-9 and TRBJ2-2, is DTGVSQNPRHKITKRGQNVTFRCDPISEHNRLYWYRQTLGQGPEFLTYFQNEAQLEKSRLLSDRFSAERPKGSFSTLEIQRTEQGDSAMYLCASSLQNSGELFFGEGSRLTVL.

This clone has a handful of counts. V is TRBV19 and J is TRBJ2-7; D possibly corresponds to TRBD2 (6 bases). Trimming left V 1 base short and J 7 bases short, with 14 bases between. CDR3 length: 14 residues. Looked up from germline, CDR1 is LNHDA and CDR2 is SQIVND (reference sequence). CDR3 sequence (DNA): TGTGCCAGTAGTATAGTGGAGGGTCCGGAGGAGCAGTACTTC. Protein product: CASSIVEGPEEQYF.

The gene calls are TRBV7-9 and TRBJ1-1; D not certain. This CDR3 spans 14 amino acids. Germline CDR1 is SEHNR and CDR2 is FQNEAQ (reference sequence). The V and J ends lost 7 bases and 4 bases respectively, with 16 bases between them. The CDR3 sequence: CASISGAGGTEAFF. The CDR3 region has the DNA TGTGCCAGCATCTCCGGAGCGGGTGGCACTGAAGCTTTCTTT.

This rearrangement joins TRBV5-1 to TRBJ2-5; 7 positions agree with TRBD2. V shed 8 bases, J shed 5 bases, and the junction held 6 bases outside the gene matches. The CDR3 contains 12 residues. Germline V gene data show CDR1 as SGHRS and CDR2 as YFSETQ. CDR3 sequence (DNA): TGCGCCAGTATGGGAGGGCAGGAGACCCAGTACTTC. Translation gives CASMGGQETQYF.

V is TRBV5-1 and J is TRBJ2-1, with 13 bases aligning to TRBD2. With 3 bases clipped from V and 1 base from J, the junction kept 4 bases outside the gene matches. CDR1 SGHRS and CDR2 YFSETQ come from the germline V gene. This CDR3 spans 17 amino acids. For the CDR3, the DNA is TGCGCCAGCAGCTGGACTAGCGGGAGTCCTTCCTACAATGAGCAGTTCTTC. This gives the protein CASSWTSGSPSYNEQFF.

This clone was counted a single time. The chain is built from TRBV13 and TRBJ2-7; 9 bases fit TRBD2. CDR3 length equals 16 residues. J gave up 2 bases and V 1 base, and 6 bases lay outside the gene matches. Germline CDR1 PRHDT, CDR2 FYEKMQ (reference sequence). The CDR3 DNA follows: TGTGCCAGCAGCTTAGCTCTAGCGGGATTCCCCTACGAGCAGTACTTC. It specifies CASSLALAGFPYEQYF.

This chain uses TRBV27 with TRBJ1-6, with D possibly matching TRBD1 (5 bases). This CDR3 is 15 amino acids long. Between the trimmed V and J ends, which lost 1 base and 11 bases, there was a span of 15 bases. Germline CDR1 is MNHEY and CDR2 is SMNVEV (reference sequence). CDR3 coding DNA: TGTGCCAGCAGTTTATTGGGGGGACTATCTCCACCCCTCCACTTT. Its protein is CASSLLGGLSPPLHF.

The V gene is TRBV5-1, the J gene TRBJ2-5; 9 bases align to TRBD1. Per germline, CDR1 SGHRS and CDR2 YFSETQ. This CDR3 has 15 amino acids. Trimming took 2 bases from V and 4 from J; bases not matched to a gene: 6. The CDR3 nucleotides read TGCGCCAGCAGCTTACAGGGGGCGACGGGAGAGACCCAGTACTTC. The encoded protein is CASSLQGATGETQYF.

The rearrangement joins TRBV5-6 to TRBJ2-1; 9 bases line up with TRBD2. The CDR3 sequence is 16 residues long. Losses at the gene ends were 4 bases for V and 6 bases for J; bases not matched to a gene: 11. Germline V lookup: CDR1 SGHDT, CDR2 YYEEEE. The DNA of the CDR3 is TGTGCCAGCAGCCTGCTTGGAGCGGGGGGCCCCAATGAGCAGTTCTTC. This codes for CASSLLGAGGPNEQFF. The entire variable domain, with the rest obtained from reference TRBV5-6 and TRBJ2-1, is as follows: DAGVTQSPTHLIKTRGQQVTLRCSPKSGHDTVSWYQQALGQGPQFIFQYYEEEERQRGNFPDRFSGHQFPNYSSELNVNALLLGDSALYLCASSLLGAGGPNEQFFGPGTRLTVL.

Of note for this clone: One end of the junction fails to match germline, which may point to a read error. This sequence joins TRBV7-7 and TRBJ2-1; TRBD2 matches at 8 bases. The CDR3 runs 15 residues. CDR1 is SSHAT and CDR2 is FNYEAQ in the germline V gene (reference sequence). The CDR3 loop reads CASSLGGGPFNEQFF. The CDR3 bases are TGTGCTAGCAGCTTGGGCGGGGGGCCCTTCAATGAGCAGTTCTTC.

This chain links TRBV18 with TRBJ2-7; D gene uncertain. V lost 6 bases and J lost 5, with 17 bases in between. This CDR3 has 14 residues. Germline CDR1 and CDR2: KGHSH and LQKENI. The CDR3 nucleotides read TGTGCCAGCTCGCGCCTGGCTGAGAGCGACGAGCAGTACTTC. Amino acid sequence: CASSRLAESDEQYF.

The chain links TRBV6-1 to TRBJ2-5; TRBD1 matches at 8 bases. The ends lost 5 bases at V and 4 bases at J; junction bases unmatched: 9. The CDR3 loop spans 15 amino acids. In germline, CDR1 is MNHNS, CDR2 SASEGT. For the CDR3, the DNA is TGTGCCAGCAGTTTACCTCAGGGGACAGGAGAGACCCAGTACTTC. This gives the protein CASSLPQGTGETQYF.

The sample holds a few counts of this clone. J is TRBJ1-5 and V is TRBV6-5, with D possibly matching TRBD1 (5 bases). Trimming cost V 0 bases and J 4 bases, with 13 bases left between them. CDR3 length equals 16 residues. In germline, CDR1 is MNHEY, CDR2 SVGAGI. CDR3 sequence reads: CASSYSGGGLNQPQHF. The CDR3 coding sequence is TGTGCCAGCAGTTACTCGGGTGGGGGGTTGAATCAGCCCCAGCATTTT.

The CDR3 nucleotides read TGCGCCAGCAGCTTGGGGCTAGCGGGAGGCAACAATGAGCAGTTCTTC. Translation: CASSLGLAGGNNEQFF. The rearrangement joins TRBV5-1 to TRBJ2-1; 11 nucleotides match TRBD2. Germline CDR1 SGHRS, CDR2 YFSETQ. The V and J ends lost 0 bases and 5 bases, in that order; junction bases with no gene match: 4. This CDR3 is built from 16 residues.

The CDR3 sequence: CASSLSRTSYNEQFF. The CDR3 DNA reads as TGTGCCAGCAGTTTATCAAGGACTTCTTACAATGAGCAGTTCTTC. The J gene is TRBJ2-1, the V gene TRBV27; weak D call: TRBD2 (5 bases). Trimming left V 0 bases short and J 4 bases short, with 10 bases between. This CDR3 has 15 amino acids. In germline, CDR1 is MNHEY, CDR2 SMNVEV (reference sequence).